The 15 T cell receptor beta chains reported below all come from one sample, sequenced in a study of blood T cell repertoires in COVID-19. Using immunoSEQ multiplex PCR, the repertoire was profiled, and TCRdb retains in-frame clones only, with some absent. The sample consists of about 80,000 clones, approximately 85% of them appearing once. Source material: peripheral blood. These receptors were collected from a man between 65 and 79 years old with acute or convalescent COVID-19.

This clone is a singleton in its sample. V and J are TRBV24-1 and TRBJ2-1, with 13 bases identical to TRBD2. Germline V gene sequence: CDR1 KGHDR, CDR2 SFDVKD. With V trimmed by 1 base and J by 8 bases, 4 bases remained unmatched. The CDR3 spans 16 residues. DNA of the CDR3: TGTGCCACCAGTGATTTCCCCACTAGCGGGGGGGATGAGCAGTTCTTC. Its protein product is CATSDFPTSGGDEQFF.

This chain links TRBV5-1 with TRBJ2-3, with a weak D call TRBD1 (6 bases). Germline values: CDR1 SGHRS, CDR2 YFSETQ. The ends were cut back, 3 bases at V and 6 bases at J, with 11 bases in the middle. CDR3 length: 13 residues. CDR3 DNA: TGCGCCAGCAGCTCGGACAGACCGGATACGCAGTATTTT. This translates into CASSSDRPDTQYF.

This clone came up once. The chain couples TRBV29-1 to TRBJ2-3, with 7 bases that match TRBD1. The CDR3 is made up of 12 amino acids. In germline, CDR1 is SQVTM, CDR2 ANQGSEA. V was pared by 4 bases and J by 5 bases, with 3 bases of the junction left unmatched. The DNA of the CDR3 is TGCAGCGTTGGACAGGGTGTAGATACGCAGTATTTT. Its translation: CSVGQGVDTQYF.

This clone was observed a handful of times. The rearrangement links TRBV19 to TRBJ1-2; D is unclear. The germline gives CDR1 LNHDA, CDR2 SQIVND (reference sequence). CDR3 length equals 14 residues. The germline V and J ends were trimmed by 3 bases and 2 bases, with 10 bases remaining between them. This chain's CDR3 is CASSIGSPNYGYTF. The CDR3 DNA reads as TGTGCCAGTAGTATTGGGAGTCCCAACTATGGCTACACCTTC. Combining the CDR3 with reference TRBV19 and TRBJ1-2 gives the whole variable domain DGGITQSPKYLFRKEGQNVTLSCEQNLNHDAMYWYRQDPGQGLRLIYYSQIVNDFQKGDIAEGYSVSREKKESFPLTVTSAQKNPTAFYLCASSIGSPNYGYTFGSGTRLTVV.

The chain employs TRBV7-2 and TRBJ1-2; D perhaps matches TRBD1 (5 bases). Germline V CDR1 and CDR2: SGHTA, FQGNSA. Trimming took off 4 bases at V and 2 bases at J, with 8 bases between the two ends. This CDR3 spans 13 amino acids. CDR3 in DNA: TGTGCCAGCAGCTCCGGGGGGAACTATGGCTACACCTTC. This gives the protein CASSSGGNYGYTF.

This chain joins TRBV6-5 and TRBJ2-7; D perhaps matches TRBD1 (7 bases). Germline-derived CDR1 and CDR2 are MNHEY and SVGAGI. The germline V and J ends were trimmed by 2 bases and 2 bases, with 13 bases remaining between them. This CDR3 contains 15 residues. The chain's CDR3 is CASSYLRGETYEQYF. The CDR3 nucleotides read TGTGCCAGCAGTTACCTCAGGGGGGAGACCTACGAGCAGTACTTC.

This sequence joins TRBV11-2 and TRBJ1-3; TRBD1 is a possible D gene (6 bases). Germline CDR1 reads SGHAT; CDR2 reads FQNNGV. V was shortened by 1 base and J by 0 bases, with 13 bases between the two germline ends. The CDR3 contains 17 residues. CDR3 DNA: TGTGCCAGCAGCTTAGGGACCGGGACAAACTCTGGAAACACCATATATTTT. It is translated as CASSLGTGTNSGNTIYF.

The V and J genes are TRBV19 and TRBJ2-1, with TRBD2 matching 8 bases. Germline V lookup: CDR1 LNHDA, CDR2 SQIVND (reference sequence). The CDR3 sequence is 17 residues long. The trim removed 5 bases at V and 6 bases at J, leaving 15 bases unmatched. In DNA, the CDR3 is TGTGCCAGTAGTGCCCCCCTCGGGACTAGTTTCCCCAATGAGCAGTTCTTC. Translation: CASSAPLGTSFPNEQFF. Looking up the rest from reference TRBV19 and TRBJ2-1 gives the full variable domain: DGGITQSPKYLFRKEGQNVTLSCEQNLNHDAMYWYRQDPGQGLRLIYYSQIVNDFQKGDIAEGYSVSREKKESFPLTVTSAQKNPTAFYLCASSAPLGTSFPNEQFFGPGTRLTVL.

The rearrangement joins TRBV7-2 to TRBJ1-6; D not resolved. This CDR3 has 14 amino acids. V shed 8 bases and J shed 14 bases, with 22 bases lying between them. Per the germline V gene, CDR1 is SGHTA and CDR2 is FQGNSA. The CDR3 nucleotides are TGTGCCAGCGGTTTATCTGGAACGGCACTAGCCCTCCACTTT. Encoded protein: CASGLSGTALALHF.

V is TRBV6-2 or TRBV6-3 and J is TRBJ2-2; D ambiguous. V lost 5 bases to trimming and J lost 6 bases, with 13 bases between them. The CDR3 covers 14 residues. Looked up from germline, CDR1 is MNHEY and CDR2 is SVGEGT. This CDR3 is CASSRPSLAGELFF. DNA of the CDR3: TGTGCCAGCAGTAGACCTAGTTTGGCCGGGGAGCTGTTTTTT.

The rearrangement links TRBV4-1 to TRBJ1-5; 12 bases line up with TRBD1. With 0 bases clipped from V and 1 base from J, the junction kept 7 bases outside the gene matches. This CDR3 comprises 19 residues. CDR1 and CDR2 from the germline V gene are MGHRA and YSYEKL. CDR3 amino acids: CASSQEPGQGAGSNQPQHF. In DNA form, the CDR3 reads TGCGCCAGCAGCCAAGAACCGGGACAGGGGGCGGGAAGCAATCAGCCCCAGCATTTT.

The chain combines TRBV7-8 with TRBJ2-1; 8 nucleotides align to TRBD1. This CDR3 spans 15 amino acids. Germline CDR1 reads SGHVS; CDR2 reads FQNEAQ. V lost 5 bases and J lost 8; bases outside the gene matches: 11. CDR3: CASSKSGQGAYEQFF. For the CDR3, the DNA is TGTGCCAGCAGCAAAAGCGGTCAGGGGGCCTATGAGCAGTTCTTC. The full variable domain, its missing parts supplied by reference TRBV7-8 and TRBJ2-1, is GAGVSQSPRYKVAKRGQDVALRCDPISGHVSLFWYQQALGQGPEFLTYFQNEAQLDKSGLPSDRFFAERPEGSVSTLKIQRTQQEDSAVYLCASSKSGQGAYEQFFGPGTRLTVL.

The rearrangement uses TRBV10-3 and TRBJ2-3; 7 nucleotides match TRBD1. The CDR3 consists of 13 residues. Germline V gives CDR1 ENHRY, CDR2 SYGVKD. The V and J ends lost 10 bases and 4 bases, in that order; junction bases with no gene match: 8. CDR3 sequence: CATRDSMADTQYF. CDR3 coding DNA: TGTGCCACCAGGGACAGTATGGCAGATACGCAGTATTTT.

V and J are TRBV5-6 and TRBJ1-2; D is perhaps TRBD1 (6 bases). V was trimmed by 4 bases and J by 0 bases, leaving 16 bases between them. Germline V lookup: CDR1 SGHDT, CDR2 YYEEEE. The CDR3 totals 16 residues. CDR3 nucleotides: TGTGCCAGCAGCCGGGGATACAGGGAAACTAACTATGGCTACACCTTC. Protein: CASSRGYRETNYGYTF.

In its sample, this clone was seen once. The J gene is TRBJ2-6, the V gene TRBV5-4, with D maybe TRBD2 (6 bases). CDR3 length: 16 residues. Per germline, CDR1 SGHNT and CDR2 YYREEE (reference sequence). Trimming cost V 5 bases and J 0 bases, with 12 bases left between them. The CDR3 sequence is CASRSGGISGANVLTF. The CDR3 region has the DNA TGTGCCAGCAGGTCCGGGGGAATCTCTGGGGCCAACGTCCTGACTTTC.